Listed below are T cell receptor beta chains from one sample, sequenced in a study of early T cells in non-severe SARS-CoV-2 infection. TCRdb ran MiXCR on the 5' RACE reads and lists one entry per CDR3 protein. The table has tens of thousands of distinct CDR3 sequences, about 11% seen once. The source material was whole blood. The receptor source for this set is an adult who was a healthcare worker with PCR-confirmed SARS-CoV-2 infection or an uninfected control (not recorded which). Both conserved end residues are part of each CDR3. The D gene is left open where the match is weak. Clone size appears in some rows only: once, few, many, or a class for an expanded clone.

J gene	V gene	clone size	D gene	CDR3 DNA	CDR3 protein
TRBJ2-1	TRBV9	many	TRBD2	TGTGCCAGCAGCGTAGACCCGTCCCTAGCGGGGGGGTACAATGAGCAGTTCTTC	CASSVDPSLAGGYNEQFF
TRBJ1-4	TRBV24-1	many	-	TGTGCCACCAGAGCAGCAGATGAAAAACTGTTTTTT	CATRAADEKLFF
TRBJ2-1	TRBV29-1	many	TRBD1	TGCAGCGTTGATAAGGGGGCTAATGAGCAGTTCTTC	CSVDKGANEQFF
TRBJ2-7	TRBV10-3	-	TRBD2	TGTGCCATCAGACTAGCGGGGGCCTACGAGCAGTACTTC	CAIRLAGAYEQYF
TRBJ2-1	TRBV30	many	-	TGTGCCTGGAGTGTAGGCAGAAACAATGAGCAGTTCTTC	CAWSVGRNNEQFF
TRBJ1-2	TRBV4-3	many	-	TGCGCCAGCAGCCAAGATGGTACAGGCTATGGCTACACCTTC	CASSQDGTGYGYTF
TRBJ2-2	TRBV11-1	-	-	TGTGCCAGCAGCTTAAGCAGGGGCCTGAACACCGGGGAGCTGTTTTTT	CASSLSRGLNTGELFF
TRBJ2-3	TRBV10-3	many	-	TGTGCAATCGGTCCCCGGGACACAGATACGCAGTATTTT	CAIGPRDTDTQYF
TRBJ2-1	TRBV12-3/TRBV12-4	-	TRBD1	TGTGCCAGCAACCCGGTGTGGACAGGAAGGTACAATGAGCAGTTCTTC	CASNPVWTGRYNEQFF
TRBJ2-5	TRBV5-1	many	-	TGCGCCAGCAGCTTGGCTAGAGGGTACGAGACCCAGTACTTC	CASSLARGYETQYF
TRBJ1-6	TRBV20-1	few	-	TGCAGTGCTAGAGATTTTGGGAAAGGGGCAAATAATTCACCCCTCCACTTT	CSARDFGKGANNSPLHF
TRBJ1-1	TRBV29-1	few	-	TGCAGCGTTGCTCACAGGCCTAACACTGAAGCTTTCTTT	CSVAHRPNTEAFF
TRBJ1-2	TRBV6-2/TRBV6-3	few	-	TGTGCCAGCAATCCAAGCCAGGGAGGTGGCTACACCTTC	CASNPSQGGGYTF
TRBJ1-1	TRBV30	many	TRBD1	TGTGCCTGGGGACAGGGGGGGACTGAAGCTTTCTTT	CAWGQGGTEAFF
TRBJ1-3	TRBV2	many	-	TGTGCCAGCAGTGCGGTTCAGGCGGGAAACACCATATATTTT	CASSAVQAGNTIYF
TRBJ2-1	TRBV20-1	-	TRBD2	TGCAGTGCTGAACTAACTAGCGGGGCTTACAATGAGCAGTTCTTC	CSAELTSGAYNEQFF
TRBJ2-7	TRBV5-1	few	-	TGCGCCAGCAGCTTGGCCCCCTCCTACGAGCAGTACTTC	CASSLAPSYEQYF
TRBJ2-5	TRBV5-4	few	TRBD1	TGTGCCAGCAGCGTATCGGGACAGGGGGCTAATACCCAGTACTTC	CASSVSGQGANTQYF
TRBJ2-1	TRBV6-5	-	-	TGTGCCAGCAGTTACCAACCGTGGAATGAGCAGTTCTTC	CASSYQPWNEQFF
TRBJ2-1	TRBV6-2/TRBV6-3	many	-	TGTGCCAGCAGCTGGGACCATGAGCAGTTCTTC	CASSWDHEQFF
TRBJ2-1	TRBV7-2	many	-	TGTGCCAGCAGCTTTTTATTGGGCTCCTACAATGAGCAGTTCTTC	CASSFLLGSYNEQFF
TRBJ1-1	TRBV19	many	-	TGTGCCAGTATCGCGGACAGCCTCGGGGCTTTCTTT	CASIADSLGAFF
TRBJ1-1	TRBV11-2	-	-	TGTGCCAGCAGCTTACGCGGGTTCCAATCGGACACTGAAGCTTTCTTT	CASSLRGFQSDTEAFF
TRBJ1-3	TRBV12-3/TRBV12-4	many	TRBD1	TGTGCCAGCAGTTTAAGGACAGGGAGGACATCTGGAAACACCATATATTTT	CASSLRTGRTSGNTIYF
TRBJ1-6	TRBV14	many	-	TGTGCCAGCAGCCAAGGCGCGCGTTCACCCCTCCACTTT	CASSQGARSPLHF
TRBJ2-7	TRBV6-5	many	TRBD1	TGTGCCAGCAGTTACACGATGGACAGGGGGCTGCAAAACTACGAGCAGTACTTC	CASSYTMDRGLQNYEQYF